A single sample gave rise to the 8 T cell receptor beta chains below, sequenced in a study of blood T cell repertoires in COVID-19. Method: immunoSEQ multiplex PCR; TCRdb's copy keeps in-frame clones and lacks some. The sample consists of over 55,000 clones, more than 85% of them appearing once. The sequenced sample consisted of peripheral blood. The source of these receptors is a man in his 60s with acute or convalescent COVID-19.

The CDR3 nucleotides are TGTGCCAGCATCGCCCGGGACAGGGGGCGAGAAAAACTGTTTTTT. This encodes CASIARDRGREKLFF. The V and J genes are TRBV2 and TRBJ1-4; 12 bases match TRBD1. The germline V gene encodes CDR1 SNHLY and CDR2 FYNNEI. V gave up 7 bases and J gave up 8 bases; unmatched junction bases: 8. The CDR3 has 15 amino acids.

V is TRBV19 and J is TRBJ2-5, with D possibly matching TRBD1 (5 bases). Trimming took off 6 bases at V and 5 bases at J, with 13 bases between the two ends. This CDR3 comprises 13 residues. Per germline, CDR1 LNHDA and CDR2 SQIVND (reference sequence). CDR3 residues: CASRDRLRETQYF. CDR3 nucleotides: TGTGCCAGTAGAGACAGACTTCGGGAGACCCAGTACTTC.

This CDR3 is CASSYAGQGSNQPQHF. DNA of the CDR3: TGTGCCAGCAGTTACGCGGGACAGGGGAGCAATCAGCCCCAGCATTTT. The chain is built from TRBV6-5 and TRBJ1-5, with 10 bases lining up with TRBD1. This CDR3 has 16 residues. Germline V gene data show CDR1 as MNHEY and CDR2 as SVGAGI. J gave up 1 base and V 2 bases, and 2 bases lay outside the gene matches.

V and J are TRBV7-9 and TRBJ2-2; 10 bases map to TRBD2. J gave up 5 bases and V 5 bases, and 8 bases lay outside the gene matches. The germline V gene encodes CDR1 SEHNR and CDR2 FQNEAQ (reference sequence). CDR3 length: 16 residues. The CDR3 region is CASSRAGGPGTGELFF. DNA of the CDR3: TGTGCCAGCAGCCGAGCGGGAGGGCCGGGTACCGGGGAGCTGTTTTTT.

V and J are TRBV10-3 and TRBJ1-2, with 8 positions matching TRBD1. Looked up from germline, CDR1 is ENHRY and CDR2 is SYGVKD. CDR3 length equals 16 residues. Trimming removed 4 bases from V and 8 bases from J; junction bases left unmatched: 15. CDR3 residues: CAISVGQVYNPGGYTF. Here the CDR3 DNA reads TGTGCCATCAGTGTGGGACAGGTCTATAATCCGGGGGGCTACACCTTC.

The chain recombines TRBV4-1 with TRBJ1-5; TRBD1 might be the D (5 bases). Trimming stripped 1 base from V and 4 bases from J, with 8 bases between. The CDR3 sequence is 14 residues long. Germline assignment: CDR1 MGHRA and CDR2 YSYEKL. Here the CDR3 DNA reads TGCGCCAGCAGCCAAGGACAGCAGAATCAGCCCCAGCATTTT. Residues: CASSQGQQNQPQHF.

The V gene is TRBV29-1, the J gene TRBJ2-3, with D possibly matching TRBD1 (5 bases). V lost 6 bases and J 3 bases, leaving 13 bases between the germline ends. Per the germline V gene, CDR1 is SQVTM and CDR2 is ANQGSEA. The length of the CDR3 is 13 residues. The CDR3 sequence: CSVPGHLTDTQYF. CDR3 in DNA: TGCAGCGTGCCCGGACACCTAACAGATACGCAGTATTTT.

V and J are TRBV3-1 (or the pseudogene TRBV3-2) and TRBJ2-1, with 12 bases identical to TRBD2. The CDR3 length is 15 residues. With 4 bases clipped from V and 5 bases from J, the junction kept 3 bases outside the gene matches. Germline lookup yields CDR1 LGHDT and CDR2 YNNKEL (reference sequence). CDR3 loop: CASSLTSGRHNEQFF. DNA for the CDR3: TGTGCCAGCAGCCTGACTAGCGGGAGACACAATGAGCAGTTCTTC.